This T cell receptor beta chain was retrieved from a study of blood T cells in healthy people across ages. Combining a sample-barcoded 5' primer with a J-beta primer mix, a second PCR ran for roughly 7 to 12 cycles. TCRdb called the 5' RACE reads again in MiXCR, with one record for every CDR3 protein. Of approximately 880,000 distinct CDR3 sequences listed, roughly 43% were seen once; the top ten hold roughly 12%. This clonotype was observed a handful of times. Trimming removed 7 bases at V and 0 bases at J, with 10 bases between. Germline CDR1 is SNHLY and CDR2 is FYNNEI. The CDR3 sequence is 15 residues long.

The rearrangement links TRBV2 to TRBJ1-6; D ambiguous. The sequenced sample consisted of blood. The sequence came from a young man in good health. The CDR3 DNA reads as TGTGCCAGCACCGCAGAGAGCTCCTATAATTCACCCCTCCACTTT. Its protein product is CASTAESSYNSPLHF.